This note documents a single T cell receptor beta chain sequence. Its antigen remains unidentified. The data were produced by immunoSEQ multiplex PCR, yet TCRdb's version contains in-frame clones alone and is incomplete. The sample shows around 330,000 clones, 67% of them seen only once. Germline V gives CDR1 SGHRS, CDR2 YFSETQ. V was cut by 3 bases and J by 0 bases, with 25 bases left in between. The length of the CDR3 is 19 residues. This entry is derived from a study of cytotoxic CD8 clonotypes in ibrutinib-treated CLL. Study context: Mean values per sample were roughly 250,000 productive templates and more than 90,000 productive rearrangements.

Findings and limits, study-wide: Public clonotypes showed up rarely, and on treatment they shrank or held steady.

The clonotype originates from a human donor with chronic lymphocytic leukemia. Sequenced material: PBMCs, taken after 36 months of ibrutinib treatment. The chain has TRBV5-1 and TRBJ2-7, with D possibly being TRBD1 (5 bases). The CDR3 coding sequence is TGCGCCAGCAGCTCGCCTAGATCAGGGTCCCGTGGGGTCTCCTACGAGCAGTACTTC. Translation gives CASSSPRSGSRGVSYEQYF.